Following are 32 T cell receptor beta chains from one sample sequenced in a study of shared clonotypes between healthy human individuals (dated by TCRdb to 2020 to 2021). Library preparation was by the immunoSEQ multiplex PCR assay. TCRdb took over this immuneACCESS table, retaining in-frame rearrangements with V and J assigned. Such tables are incomplete; in checked studies, under half of the missing clones stem from an unresolved V gene, and the remainder is unexplained. The sample has around 1.9 million clones on record, around 93% of them singletons. Under 2% of the sample is held by the ten biggest clonotypes. CD8 naive samples consisted of CD45RO-negative cells that were positively selected for CCR7, yielding a CD45RA+CCR7+ population without TemRA cells. The sequenced sample consisted of naive CD8+ T cells from PBMCs. According to the study, the label for this sample's cell subset or site signals: CD45RA+CCR7+. The receptors shown here come from a man aged 18 to 29 in good health. Some clones in this sample may be carry-over from other donors' samples.

This rearrangement joins TRBV11-3 to TRBJ2-1, with 8 bases matching TRBD1. Germline CDR1 SGHNT, CDR2 YENEEA. V shed 4 bases, J shed 3 bases, and the junction held 5 bases outside the gene matches. CDR3 length: 15 amino acids. The CDR3 DNA is TGTGCCAGCAGCTCCCGGGACAGGAGCTACAATGAGCAGTTCTTC. This translates into CASSSRDRSYNEQFF. Combining the CDR3 with reference TRBV11-3 and TRBJ2-1 gives the whole variable domain EAGVVQSPRYKIIEKKQPVAFWCNPISGHNTLYWYLQNLGQGPELLIRYENEEAVDDSQLPKDRFSAERLKGVDSTLKIQPAELGDSAVYLCASSSRDRSYNEQFFGPGTRLTVL.

The chain combines TRBV11-2 with TRBJ1-2; D remains unclear. Germline V lookup: CDR1 SGHAT, CDR2 FQNNGV. V was clipped by 5 bases and J by 2 bases, with 15 bases between them. This CDR3 has 15 residues. This CDR3 is CASSSHPGKNYGYTF. DNA for the CDR3: TGTGCCAGCAGCAGCCACCCCGGGAAAAACTATGGCTACACCTTC.

This chain links TRBV5-6 with TRBJ1-2, with TRBD1 matching 7 bases. Trimming took 3 bases from V and 8 from J; bases not matched to a gene: 10. This CDR3 has 14 residues. Germline CDR1 and CDR2: SGHDT and YYEEEE. CDR3 amino acids: CASSWGQTYVGYTF. CDR3 DNA: TGTGCCAGCAGCTGGGGACAGACCTATGTAGGCTACACCTTC.

V usage is TRBV28 and J usage is TRBJ2-7; unclear D gene. The germline V and J ends were trimmed by 4 bases and 6 bases, with 13 bases remaining between them. The CDR3 is 13 residues long. Germline-derived CDR1 and CDR2 are MDHEN and SYDVKM. The CDR3: CASSSRLRFEQYF. In nucleotides, the CDR3 is TGTGCCAGCAGTTCTCGCCTAAGGTTCGAGCAGTACTTC.

This chain links TRBV25-1 with TRBJ2-3; D assignment may be TRBD1 or TRBD2 (5 bases each). The CDR3 runs to 14 residues. Between the trimmed V and J ends, which lost 6 bases and 3 bases, there was a span of 13 bases. Germline V gives CDR1 MGHDK, CDR2 SYGVNS. The DNA of the CDR3 is TGTGCCAGCAGAGAGGGGTTGGGGACAGATACGCAGTATTTT. Its translation: CASREGLGTDTQYF.

Remarks on this clone: Different DNA sequences within this sample yield the same CDR3. The rearrangement links TRBV27 to TRBJ1-1; D is perhaps TRBD1 (6 bases). V shed 2 bases and J shed 4 bases, with 11 bases lying between them. Looked up from germline, CDR1 is MNHEY and CDR2 is SMNVEV (reference sequence). The CDR3 is made up of 14 amino acids. CDR3 in amino acids: CASSLLQGGTEAFF. CDR3 sequence (DNA): TGTGCCAGCAGTTTACTACAGGGAGGCACTGAAGCTTTCTTT.

The chain carries TRBV5-4 and TRBJ1-1, with 9 bases matching TRBD1. The CDR3 loop spans 15 amino acids. CDR1 and CDR2 (germline): SGHNT, YYREEE (reference sequence). V trimming: 4 bases; J trimming: 4 bases; junction bases outside the gene matches: 8. For the CDR3, the DNA is TGTGCCAGCAGCCCACGGGGGACAGGGATCACTGAAGCTTTCTTT. Translation gives CASSPRGTGITEAFF.

The chain joins TRBV27 to TRBJ2-7; possibly TRBD2 for D (5 bases). The CDR3 is made up of 16 amino acids. Germline V gene sequence: CDR1 MNHEY, CDR2 SMNVEV (reference sequence). V was shortened by 5 bases and J by 3 bases, with 20 bases between the two germline ends. The CDR3 region is CASSPYPADYSYEQYF. The CDR3 region has the DNA TGTGCCAGCAGTCCCTACCCTGCAGACTATAGCTACGAGCAGTACTTC.

This chain joins TRBV5-4 and TRBJ2-1, with D tentatively TRBD2 (5 bases). V gave up 4 bases and J gave up 6 bases, with 17 bases separating them. The CDR3 spans 15 residues. CDR1 and CDR2 from the germline V gene are SGHNT and YYREEE (reference sequence). Written as DNA, the CDR3 is TGTGCCAGCAGCCCCCCTGTGGGGAGTAGCAATGAGCAGTTCTTC. The encoded protein is CASSPPVGSSNEQFF.

This chain's CDR3 is CASSERLAGEPVGYQFF. CDR3 nucleotide sequence: TGCGCCAGCAGTGAGCGGCTAGCGGGAGAACCAGTCGGATATCAGTTCTTC. This chain uses TRBV10-1 with TRBJ2-1, with 10 nucleotides matching TRBD2. Germline-derived CDR1 and CDR2 are WNHNN and SYGVQD (reference sequence). This CDR3 is built from 17 residues. The junction had 17 bases not matched to a gene; V was cut back by 2 bases and J by 13 bases.

The chain is built from TRBV6-6 and TRBJ1-1, with 7 bases fitting TRBD1. Germline values: CDR1 MNHNY, CDR2 SVGAGI (reference sequence). The CDR3 extends over 14 amino acids. J lost 6 bases, V lost 6 bases, and 10 bases had no gene match. The CDR3 nucleotides are TGTGCCAGCAGCCCACAGGGGAAGCGGGCTGAAGCTTTCTTT. Encoded protein: CASSPQGKRAEAFF.

This clone was observed a single time. The chain carries TRBV19 and TRBJ2-7; D could derive from TRBD1 or TRBD2 (5 bases each). The germline CDR1 and CDR2 sequences are LNHDA and SQIVND (reference sequence). The CDR3 covers 13 residues. With 1 base removed from V and 6 bases from J, the gap between germline ends came to 10 bases. The CDR3 region is CASSIVKGREQYF. CDR3 coding DNA: TGTGCCAGTAGTATAGTTAAGGGACGCGAGCAGTACTTC.

The chain joins TRBV6-7 to TRBJ2-5; D is uncertain. TRBV6-7 is reported as an ORF; its role is uncertain. The CDR3 loop spans 14 amino acids. Trimming cost V 10 bases and J 0 bases, with 15 bases left between them. Here the CDR3 reads CATCTVADQETQYF. The DNA for the CDR3 is TGTGCCACTTGCACCGTCGCAGACCAAGAGACCCAGTACTTC.

This chain uses TRBV15 with TRBJ2-2, with unresolved D. This CDR3 has 13 amino acids. Germline lookup yields CDR1 LNHNV and CDR2 YYDKDF (reference sequence). V was shortened by 8 bases and J by 1 base, with 8 bases between the two germline ends. CDR3 protein: CATGEGNTGELFF. Written as DNA, the CDR3 is TGTGCCACCGGAGAAGGGAACACCGGGGAGCTGTTTTTT.

The rearrangement links TRBV4-1 to TRBJ2-7; a weak D match, TRBD2 (5 bases). Trimming removed 0 bases from V and 2 bases from J, with 11 bases in between. The CDR3 contains 15 residues. Germline CDR1 is MGHRA and CDR2 is YSYEKL. CDR3 nucleotide sequence: TGCGCCAGCAGCCAAGACGGCCTAGCCACCTACGAGCAGTACTTC. Translated, it gives CASSQDGLATYEQYF.

This rearrangement joins TRBV28 to TRBJ1-5; D not resolved. V lost 2 bases, J lost 5 bases, and 13 bases lay in between. Germline V gives CDR1 MDHEN, CDR2 SYDVKM. CDR3 length: 15 amino acids. CDR3: CASSLLAIGDQPQHF. Here the CDR3 DNA reads TGTGCCAGCAGTTTACTGGCTATCGGGGATCAGCCCCAGCATTTT.

The genes are TRBV6-1 and TRBJ2-1; tentatively, D is TRBD1 (8 bases). Trimming removed 9 bases from V and 6 bases from J, with 18 bases in between. Germline V gene lookup returns CDR1 MNHNS and CDR2 SASEGT. This CDR3 comprises 14 residues. The CDR3 is CASSGLDRGNEQFF. The CDR3 DNA reads as TGTGCCAGTTCCGGACTAGACAGGGGCAATGAGCAGTTCTTC.

The gene calls are TRBV29-1 and TRBJ2-1, with 10 positions matching TRBD1. Germline V gene lookup returns CDR1 SQVTM and CDR2 ANQGSEA. Trimming at V came to 6 bases and at J to 7 bases, leaving 9 bases not matched to a gene. CDR3 size: 14 residues. Here the CDR3 reads CSVEGQGMSNEQFF. The CDR3 DNA follows: TGCAGCGTGGAGGGACAGGGGATGTCTAATGAGCAGTTCTTC.

This clone was picked up one time. The gene calls are TRBV29-1 and TRBJ2-7; D ambiguous. Germline CDR1 reads SQVTM; CDR2 reads ANQGSEA. The CDR3 loop spans 13 amino acids. The germline V and J ends were trimmed by 2 bases and 0 bases, with 8 bases remaining between them. Written as DNA, the CDR3 is TGCAGCGTTGAAACCTCAAGCTCCTACGAGCAGTACTTC. It is translated as CSVETSSSYEQYF.

A single count supports this clone. The chain combines TRBV6-5 with TRBJ1-2; D is ambiguous. This CDR3 has 15 amino acids. V was cut by 5 bases and J by 0 bases, with 13 bases left in between. CDR1 is MNHEY and CDR2 is SVGAGI in the germline V gene. The CDR3 DNA reads as TGTGCCAGCAGTACCCGTCAAGATGCTAACTATGGCTACACCTTC. It encodes CASSTRQDANYGYTF.

This chain uses TRBV9 with TRBJ2-7, with TRBD1 identical over 8 bases. Looked up from germline, CDR1 is SGDLS and CDR2 is YYNGEE. The CDR3 is made up of 14 amino acids. V lost 3 bases to trimming and J lost 2 bases; unmatched junction nucleotides: 4. The CDR3 DNA follows: TGTGCCAGCAGCGGACGACAGGGGACCTACGAGCAGTACTTC. It yields the protein CASSGRQGTYEQYF.

This sequence joins TRBV13 and TRBJ2-1; TRBD2 aligns across 10 bases. After removal of 3 bases from V and 6 bases from J, the junction contained 8 bases not matched to a gene. Germline loops: CDR1 PRHDT, CDR2 FYEKMQ (reference sequence). The CDR3 runs to 16 residues. Here the CDR3 DNA reads TGTGCCAGCAGCTTTCCTAGCGGGAGAAAGGGCAATGAGCAGTTCTTC. Amino acid sequence: CASSFPSGRKGNEQFF. The full variable domain, rest sourced from reference TRBV13 and TRBJ2-1, is AAGVIQSPRHLIKEKRETATLKCYPIPRHDTVYWYQQGPGQDPQFLISFYEKMQSDKGSIPDRFSAQQFSDYHSELNMSSLELGDSALYFCASSFPSGRKGNEQFFGPGTRLTVL.

The V and J genes are TRBV13 and TRBJ1-2, with D unclear. Germline V gene lookup returns CDR1 PRHDT and CDR2 FYEKMQ (reference sequence). This CDR3 has 15 residues. V dropped 0 bases and J dropped 2 bases, with 10 bases sitting between them. CDR3 sequence: CASSLGLGRNYGYTF. DNA for the CDR3: TGTGCCAGCAGCTTAGGCCTGGGCAGGAACTATGGCTACACCTTC.

DNA of the CDR3: TGCGCCAGCAGCCCTAGGGGAGGGGCCACCGGCGAGCAGTACTTC. This codes for CASSPRGGATGEQYF. This rearrangement joins TRBV4-1 to TRBJ2-7; 7 nucleotides align to TRBD2. Trimming cost V 4 bases and J 6 bases; bases outside gene matches: 12. CDR1 MGHRA and CDR2 YSYEKL come from the germline V gene. This CDR3 has 15 residues.

The chain combines TRBV11-2 with TRBJ2-1, with 9 bases that match TRBD2. This CDR3 is 15 amino acids long. Trimming at V came to 6 bases and at J to 0 bases, leaving 3 bases not matched to a gene. Germline V CDR1 and CDR2: SGHAT, FQNNGV. CDR3 nucleotide sequence: TGTGCCAGCAGGACGACTAGCGGCTCCTACAATGAGCAGTTCTTC. Its protein is CASRTTSGSYNEQFF.

The chain is built from TRBV4-3 and TRBJ2-7; maybe TRBD1 (5 bases). From germline, CDR1 is LGHNA and CDR2 YSLEER. CDR3 length: 14 amino acids. V was pared by 1 base and J by 1 base, with 8 bases between. In DNA form, the CDR3 reads TGCGCCAGCAGCCAAGCTACAGGATCCTACGAGCAGTACTTC. This translates into CASSQATGSYEQYF.

This chain links TRBV13 with TRBJ1-5; 7 bases match TRBD1. Germline trimming cut 0 bases from V and 2 bases from J; bases unmatched to any gene: 4. CDR3 length: 16 amino acids. Germline CDR1 reads PRHDT; CDR2 reads FYEKMQ (reference sequence). The CDR3 bases are TGTGCCAGCAGCTTAGGTGGAGGGGGCGGCAATCAGCCCCAGCATTTT. This translates into CASSLGGGGGNQPQHF. The full variable domain, with the rest looked up from reference TRBV13 and TRBJ1-5, is AAGVIQSPRHLIKEKRETATLKCYPIPRHDTVYWYQQGPGQDPQFLISFYEKMQSDKGSIPDRFSAQQFSDYHSELNMSSLELGDSALYFCASSLGGGGGNQPQHFGDGTRLSIL.

The V call is TRBV2, the J call TRBJ1-2; D gene ambiguous. CDR3 length: 15 residues. Between the trimmed V and J ends, which lost 7 bases and 3 bases, there was a span of 18 bases. Germline V gene sequence: CDR1 SNHLY, CDR2 FYNNEI. CDR3 amino acids: CASTKFTSVDYGYTF. The CDR3, as DNA: TGTGCCAGCACCAAATTCACGTCGGTGGACTATGGCTACACCTTC.

The chain carries TRBV9 and TRBJ2-5; 8 bases are a match to TRBD1. The CDR3 is made up of 15 amino acids. Germline CDR1 reads SGDLS; CDR2 reads YYNGEE. The ends lost 2 bases at V and 5 bases at J; junction bases unmatched: 8. CDR3 residues: CASSVGRGQGETQYF. The CDR3 nucleotides are TGTGCCAGCAGCGTTGGCAGGGGGCAGGGGGAGACCCAGTACTTC.

The V gene is TRBV27, the J gene TRBJ2-1, with TRBD1 identical over 10 bases. The germline V gene encodes CDR1 MNHEY and CDR2 SMNVEV (reference sequence). The length of the CDR3 is 15 residues. After removal of 7 bases from V and 4 bases from J, the junction contained 7 bases not matched to a gene. The CDR3 DNA follows: TGTGCCAGCACCACGGGACAGGGGATTTACAATGAGCAGTTCTTC. Translation gives CASTTGQGIYNEQFF.

The table lists this clone with a few counts. The rearrangement links TRBV10-1 to TRBJ1-1, with unresolved D. Trimming cost V 1 base and J 1 base, with 4 bases left between them. Germline V gene sequence: CDR1 WNHNN, CDR2 SYGVQD (reference sequence). CDR3 length: 13 residues. CDR3 sequence (DNA): TGCGCCAGCAGTGAGTACAGGAACACTGAAGCTTTCTTT. Encoded protein: CASSEYRNTEAFF.

The V call is TRBV5-4, the J call TRBJ2-3; the match to TRBD2 covers 11 bases. Germline lookup yields CDR1 SGHNT and CDR2 YYREEE (reference sequence). The CDR3 totals 16 residues. V was pared by 1 base and J by 2 bases, with 3 bases of the junction left unmatched. CDR3 loop: CASSLKLAGATDTQYF. The CDR3 DNA reads as TGTGCCAGCAGCTTGAAACTAGCGGGAGCCACAGATACGCAGTATTTT.